One and the same sample provided the 21 T cell receptor beta chains below, sequenced in a study of T cells in Graves' hyperthyroidism and ophthalmopathy. Template material for amplifying TCR beta CDR3 regions consisted of RNA transcripts. A first-round RT-PCR of the TCR CDR3 used the HTBI primer set. TCRdb used MiXCR to reprocess the multiplex PCR reads, holding one entry per CDR3 protein. Of approximately 690,000 distinct CDR3 sequences listed, around 13% are singletons. Sequences were obtained from blood. The receptors stem from a woman in her 50s with Graves' ophthalmopathy.

This clonotype was observed at least ten times. This chain connects TRBV3-1 to TRBJ1-2; D is unresolved. The CDR3 is 17 residues long. Germline V gives CDR1 LGHDT, CDR2 YNNKEL (reference sequence). V was pared by 4 bases and J by 2 bases, with 20 bases between. The CDR3 loop is CASSPKISPTRNYGYTF. The CDR3 DNA follows: TGTGCCAGCAGCCCCAAGATATCACCGACACGAAACTATGGCTACACCTTC.

This clonotype was detected many times. The chain employs TRBV6-1 and TRBJ1-3; D is undetermined. The V end lost 5 bases, the J end lost 5 bases, and 19 bases lay between the germline ends. This CDR3 has 16 residues. Germline-derived CDR1 and CDR2 are MNHNS and SASEGT. CDR3: CASSPPGTKYRNTIYF. CDR3 nucleotides: TGTGCCAGCAGTCCCCCGGGCACCAAATATCGAAACACCATATATTTT.

The rearrangement joins TRBV28 to TRBJ2-3, with 15 nucleotides matching TRBD2. The germline V gene encodes CDR1 MDHEN and CDR2 SYDVKM. The V segment lost 2 bases and the J segment 5 bases; nucleotides outside the gene matches: 5. The CDR3 totals 17 residues. The CDR3 region has the DNA TGTGCCAGCAGTTTAGATGGGACTAGCGGGAGGAGAGATACGCAGTATTTT. Its translation is CASSLDGTSGRRDTQYF.

This clonotype was seen many times. The chain links TRBV7-9 to TRBJ2-7, with TRBD2 matching 13 bases. CDR3 length equals 16 residues. J lost 1 base, V lost 5 bases, and 5 bases had no gene match. Germline CDR1 reads SEHNR; CDR2 reads FQNEAQ (reference sequence). CDR3 region: CASSLRTSGSSYEQYF. The CDR3 nucleotides are TGTGCCAGCAGCCTCCGGACTAGCGGGAGTTCCTACGAGCAGTACTTC.

This clonotype occurred many times. The chain combines TRBV11-3 with TRBJ1-4; the match to TRBD1 covers 7 bases. The trim removed 4 bases at V and 4 bases at J, leaving 3 bases unmatched. CDR3 length: 14 residues. Germline CDR1 reads SGHNT; CDR2 reads YENEEA. In DNA form, the CDR3 reads TGTGCCAGCAGCTCGGGACAGAATAATGAAAAACTGTTTTTT. It specifies CASSSGQNNEKLFF.

As to this clonotype: A much larger clone differs from this one at a single base, so this may be a read error. The V gene is TRBV28, the J gene TRBJ2-6, with 7 bases lining up with TRBD2. This CDR3 has 17 residues. J gave up 2 bases and V 8 bases, and 12 bases lay outside the gene matches. CDR1 and CDR2 from the germline V gene are MDHEN and SYDVKM. The CDR3 bases are TGTGCCAGCGGGGGGGACGTCGGACCCCCTGGGGCCAACGTCCTGACTTTC. Its translation: CASGGDVGPPGANVLTF.

The rearrangement uses TRBV4-1 and TRBJ1-4, with D possibly matching TRBD1 (5 bases). The V end lost 4 bases, the J end lost 3 bases, and 12 bases lay between the germline ends. CDR1 MGHRA and CDR2 YSYEKL come from the germline V gene. The CDR3 consists of 15 residues. CDR3: CASSPLRGANEKLFF. The CDR3 region has the DNA TGCGCCAGCAGCCCCCTCCGGGGGGCTAATGAAAAACTGTTTTTT.

This clonotype has a count of ten or more. The chain combines TRBV6-5 with TRBJ2-1; TRBD2 might be the D (5 bases). The CDR3 runs 15 residues. Trimming shortened V by 1 base and J by 0 bases, and 7 bases separated the two germline ends. Germline loops: CDR1 MNHEY, CDR2 SVGAGI. The CDR3 is CASSYFEGSYNEQFF. The CDR3 region has the DNA TGTGCCAGCAGTTACTTCGAGGGCTCCTACAATGAGCAGTTCTTC.

This clonotype showed up just a few times. The chain links TRBV28 to TRBJ1-2; D is unresolved. The CDR3 extends over 13 amino acids. Germline CDR1 and CDR2: MDHEN and SYDVKM. V was pared by 2 bases and J by 6 bases, with 10 bases between. DNA of the CDR3: TGTGCCAGCAGTTTAGGGCAGGAGAATGGCTACACCTTC. This gives the protein CASSLGQENGYTF.

This clonotype was seen a handful of times. J is TRBJ2-7 and V is TRBV6-2 or TRBV6-3, with D perhaps matching TRBD1 (5 bases). The V end lost 6 bases, the J end lost 3 bases, and 12 bases lay between the germline ends. Germline CDR1 is MNHEY and CDR2 is SVGEGT. The CDR3 is made up of 13 amino acids. CDR3 sequence: CASREDGHYEQYF. CDR3 DNA sequence: TGTGCCAGCAGAGAGGACGGACACTACGAGCAGTACTTC.

For this clonotype: This sequence may be a read error, since a much larger clone differs from it by one base. V and J are TRBV10-3 and TRBJ2-5; possible D gene TRBD2, 7 bases. Germline V lookup: CDR1 ENHRY, CDR2 SYGVKD. Trimming took off 0 bases at V and 7 bases at J, with 12 bases between the two ends. This CDR3 spans 14 amino acids. CDR3 sequence reads: CAISESRGGVTQYF. In nucleotides, the CDR3 is TGTGCCATCAGTGAGTCGAGGGGGGGAGTGACCCAGTACTTC.

This clonotype came up many times. The chain links TRBV18 to TRBJ2-1, with TRBD2 identical over 9 bases. The length of the CDR3 is 17 residues. With V trimmed by 3 bases and J by 0 bases, 6 bases remained unmatched. In germline, CDR1 is KGHSH, CDR2 LQKENI. The CDR3 DNA sequence: TGTGCCAGCTCACCCGGGACTAGCCCGAGCTCCTACAATGAGCAGTTCTTC. This codes for CASSPGTSPSSYNEQFF.

This clonotype was seen at least ten times. V gene TRBV30 combines with J gene TRBJ2-1, with D possibly being TRBD1 (5 bases). V lost 1 base and J 8 bases, leaving 15 bases between the germline ends. Germline CDR1 and CDR2: GTSNPN and SVGIG (reference sequence). The CDR3 length is 14 residues. The CDR3, as DNA: TGTGCCTGGAGTGACAGGTCGGTCCTCCATGAGCAGTTCTTC. Amino acids: CAWSDRSVLHEQFF.

This clonotype has at least ten counts. The chain recombines TRBV3-1 with TRBJ1-1; D is perhaps TRBD1 (5 bases). Germline V gene data show CDR1 as LGHDT and CDR2 as YNNKEL (reference sequence). CDR3 length: 16 residues. Trimming took off 3 bases at V and 6 bases at J, with 20 bases between the two ends. This CDR3 reads CASSHLPGAGPPEAFF. The CDR3 DNA reads as TGTGCCAGCAGCCACCTCCCCGGGGCAGGCCCCCCTGAAGCTTTCTTT.

This clonotype was detected ten times or more. V is TRBV28 and J is TRBJ2-7; 9 bases match TRBD1. CDR1 and CDR2 from the germline V gene are MDHEN and SYDVKM. The CDR3 sequence is 13 residues long. Here the CDR3 DNA reads TGTGCTACCCTCACCGGGACAGGGTACGAGCAGTACTTC. Translated: CATLTGTGYEQYF.

This clonotype was recorded many times. The CDR3 spells CASSQGSERRNYGYTF. The CDR3 DNA sequence: TGCGCCAGCAGCCAAGGGTCGGAACGGAGAAACTATGGCTACACCTTC. The V and J genes are TRBV4-1 and TRBJ1-2; D ambiguous. There are 16 residues in the CDR3. V was cut by 1 base and J by 2 bases, with 14 bases left in between. The germline gives CDR1 MGHRA, CDR2 YSYEKL.

This rearrangement joins TRBV28 to TRBJ1-5, with no clear D. This CDR3 has 13 amino acids. Germline V gene sequence: CDR1 MDHEN, CDR2 SYDVKM. Trimming stripped 7 bases from V and 1 base from J, with 8 bases between. The CDR3 sequence is CASNLDSNQPQHF. Written as DNA, the CDR3 is TGTGCCAGCAACCTGGACAGCAATCAGCCCCAGCATTTT.

This chain connects TRBV9 to TRBJ1-2; D gene unclear. Between the trimmed V and J ends, which lost 4 bases and 8 bases, there was a span of 12 bases. Germline CDR1 and CDR2: SGDLS and YYNGEE. The CDR3 consists of 12 residues. This CDR3 reads CASSTTSEGYTF. The CDR3 DNA reads TGTGCCAGCAGCACCACCAGTGAAGGCTACACCTTC.

A few counts support this clonotype. V usage is TRBV5-1 and J usage is TRBJ1-1; D unclear. Germline V gene lookup returns CDR1 SGHRS and CDR2 YFSETQ. The CDR3 has 14 amino acids. Deletions cut 0 bases from V and 1 base from J, with 7 bases between. In DNA, the CDR3 is TGCGCCAGCAGCTTGGCCCAGACGAACACTGAAGCTTTCTTT. Its protein is CASSLAQTNTEAFF.

The chain carries TRBV6-6 and TRBJ2-5; D possibly corresponds to TRBD1 (6 bases). Trimming cost V 2 bases and J 7 bases, with 14 bases left between them. This CDR3 spans 14 amino acids. Looked up from germline, CDR1 is MNHNY and CDR2 is SVGAGI (reference sequence). The CDR3 sequence is CASSYPTPQGTQYF. The CDR3 nucleotides read TGTGCCAGCAGTTACCCAACCCCACAGGGGACCCAGTACTTC.

The sample holds a few counts of this clonotype. The genes are TRBV11-2 and TRBJ2-1, with D uncertain. With 5 bases removed from V and 0 bases from J, the gap between germline ends came to 14 bases. Germline loops: CDR1 SGHAT, CDR2 FQNNGV. CDR3 length equals 16 residues. The DNA for the CDR3 is TGTGCCAGCAGCCAAGCCCCAGGATTCTCCTACAATGAGCAGTTCTTC. It codes for CASSQAPGFSYNEQFF.